These 2 T cell receptor beta chains came from one sample sequenced in a study of cytomegalovirus exposure and HLA in healthy donors. PCR was performed using 60 Vbeta and 13 Jbeta primers. Produced via immunoSEQ multiplex PCR; TCRdb's table is partial and in-frame only. Its table lists roughly 78,000 clones. The specimen was PBMCs. All receptors come from a middle-aged man in good health and CMV-seronegative.

The CDR3 nucleotides are TGTGCCAGCTCCCTCCGACGGGAAGAGACCCAGTACTTC. Its protein is CASSLRREETQYF. The chain couples TRBV18 to TRBJ2-5; D gene ambiguous. The CDR3 loop spans 13 amino acids. Germline CDR1 is KGHSH and CDR2 is LQKENI. Trimming shortened V by 6 bases and J by 3 bases, and 11 bases separated the two germline ends.

The chain carries TRBV2 and TRBJ2-1; tentatively, D is TRBD2 (5 bases). This CDR3 spans 10 amino acids. Trimming removed 6 bases from V and 15 bases from J, with 12 bases in between. Germline V gene lookup returns CDR1 SNHLY and CDR2 FYNNEI. This CDR3 is CASRVTTPFF. The CDR3 coding sequence is TGTGCCAGCAGGGTGACTACACCGTTCTTC.